This T cell receptor (beta chain) was captured by sequencing in a study of neurological immune-mediated disorders. The CDR3 has 14 residues. The V end lost 1 base, the J end lost 8 bases, and 11 bases lay between the germline ends. MiXCR, applied by TCRdb to the 5' RACE reads, yields one record per CDR3 protein. Among roughly 43,000 distinct CDR3 sequences listed, about 2% were seen once. This clonotype occurred many times. The chain uses TRBV12-3 or TRBV12-4 and TRBJ1-4; D unclear. What was sequenced was PBMCs. This clonotype was obtained from a woman in her thirties or forties with multiple sclerosis. The CDR3 here is CASSLGAADEKLFF. CDR3 DNA: TGTGCCAGCAGTTTAGGGGCTGCGGACGAAAAACTGTTTTTT.